Each of the 24 T cell receptor beta chains below was sequenced from the same sample in a study of regulatory T cells in long-lasting Graves disease. Combining iRepertoire HTBI primers with Arm-PCR of CDR3 regions, the authors built TCR beta libraries. TCRdb re-derived calls from the multiplex PCR reads in MiXCR, one entry per CDR3 protein. The sample has about 660,000 distinct CDR3 sequences, around 30% seen once. Noted time point: persistent/refractory GD, antithyroid drugs over 5 years with positive TRAb. The authors made the TCR library using RNA they extracted from PBMCs. Material: peripheral blood mononuclear cells (PBMCs), obtained when the disease was refractory, from a patient treated with antithyroid drugs. The receptors here all came from a female donor with Graves disease.

The gene calls are TRBV18 and TRBJ2-7; 10 positions agree with TRBD1. The length of the CDR3 is 14 residues. The trim removed 3 bases at V and 8 bases at J, leaving 7 bases unmatched. CDR1 and CDR2 from the germline V gene are KGHSH and LQKENI. CDR3 bases: TGTGCCAGCTCACCTGGGACAGGGGTTTCCCAGCAGTACTTC. Translating gives CASSPGTGVSQQYF.

This chain uses TRBV10-3 with TRBJ2-1; 12 bases are shared with TRBD2. Trimming took 7 bases from V and 7 from J; bases not matched to a gene: 11. The CDR3 is 16 residues long. Germline lookup yields CDR1 ENHRY and CDR2 SYGVKD. CDR3 region: CAIMESETSGRNEQFF. In DNA, the CDR3 is TGTGCCATCATGGAGTCCGAGACTAGCGGGAGAAATGAGCAGTTCTTC.

V is TRBV25-1 and J is TRBJ1-6; weak D call: TRBD1 (5 bases). V lost 2 bases to trimming and J lost 6 bases, with 8 bases between them. The CDR3 totals 14 residues. The germline CDR1 and CDR2 sequences are MGHDK and SYGVNS. CDR3 bases: TGTGCCAGCAGTGAAGGCAGGGTTAATTCACCCCTCCACTTT. It yields the protein CASSEGRVNSPLHF.

The rearrangement uses TRBV6-1 and TRBJ2-1, with no clear D. Deletions cut 7 bases from V and 5 bases from J, with 9 bases between. The CDR3 loop spans 12 amino acids. Germline-derived CDR1 and CDR2 are MNHNS and SASEGT. The CDR3 loop reads CASMGLNNEQFF. The CDR3 bases are TGTGCCAGCATGGGCTTAAACAATGAGCAGTTCTTC.

This sequence joins TRBV20-1 and TRBJ2-7; TRBD2 matches at 10 bases. The CDR3 has 12 amino acids. Germline V gene lookup returns CDR1 DFQATT and CDR2 SNEGSKA (reference sequence). V was pared by 7 bases and J by 3 bases, with 3 bases of the junction left unmatched. The CDR3 sequence: CSVSGRFYEQYF. The CDR3 nucleotides read TGCAGTGTTAGCGGGAGGTTCTACGAGCAGTACTTC.

This clonotype was counted a few times. This chain joins TRBV5-1 and TRBJ2-6; 9 bases map to TRBD1. The CDR3 is 19 residues long. Germline V gene lookup returns CDR1 SGHRS and CDR2 YFSETQ. Unmatched junction bases numbered 11, after V lost 4 bases and J lost 0 bases. The CDR3 bases are TGCGCCAGCAGCGCCCGCCCCGGGACAGGGTACTCTGGGGCCAACGTCCTGACTTTC. Its protein is CASSARPGTGYSGANVLTF.

This clonotype occurred many times. The chain's CDR3 is CASSLAAGQPQHF. The CDR3, as DNA: TGTGCCAGCAGTTTAGCAGCGGGGCAACCCCAGCATTTT. The chain links TRBV12-3 or TRBV12-4 to TRBJ1-5; D is perhaps TRBD1 (5 bases). Trimming removed 0 bases from V and 10 bases from J, with 10 bases in between. This CDR3 has 13 amino acids.

For this clonotype: It may be a read error: a sequence one base away is much more abundant. The rearrangement joins TRBV2 to TRBJ1-5, with TRBD1 matching 9 bases. This CDR3 is built from 14 residues. Germline loops: CDR1 SNHLY, CDR2 FYNNEI. The CDR3 is CASRKQGANRPQHF. CDR3 in DNA: TGTGCCAGCAGGAAACAGGGGGCTAATCGGCCCCAGCATTTT.

This clonotype was observed at least ten times. This rearrangement joins TRBV27 to TRBJ1-2; D gene ambiguous. The V end lost 6 bases, the J end lost 4 bases, and 15 bases lay between the germline ends. CDR3 length equals 14 residues. Looked up from germline, CDR1 is MNHEY and CDR2 is SMNVEV (reference sequence). As DNA, the CDR3 is TGTGCCAGCAGATCGGACGGCTTAGCCTATGGCTACACCTTC. It is translated as CASRSDGLAYGYTF.

As to this clonotype: Without the conserved terminal phenylalanine or tryptophan, this CDR3 likely stems from a read error. The chain is built from TRBV28 and TRBJ1-1, with 7 nucleotides matching TRBD1. Germline CDR1 is MDHEN and CDR2 is SYDVKM. The CDR3 runs 16 residues. V shed 6 bases, J shed 1 base, and the junction held 11 bases outside the gene matches. CDR3 loop: CASSRLTGSKNTEAFL. CDR3 coding DNA: TGTGCCAGCAGCCGCCTGACAGGGTCTAAGAACACTGAAGCTTTCCTT.

Ten or more counts support this clonotype. This sequence joins TRBV18 and TRBJ2-7; tentative D call: TRBD2 (5 bases). Trimming took off 8 bases at V and 0 bases at J, with 5 bases between the two ends. Germline lookup yields CDR1 KGHSH and CDR2 LQKENI. This CDR3 contains 11 residues. In DNA, the CDR3 is TGTGCCAGCGGGAGCTCCTACGAGCAGTACTTC. Translated, it gives CASGSSYEQYF.

The rearrangement joins TRBV5-1 to TRBJ2-2; D gene unclear. Germline lookup yields CDR1 SGHRS and CDR2 YFSETQ. Trimming took 4 bases from V and 8 from J, leaving 21 bases between them. The CDR3 has 16 amino acids. CDR3 residues: CASSLTAESPEGELFF. The CDR3 DNA sequence: TGCGCCAGCAGCCTGACCGCTGAGTCCCCGGAAGGGGAGCTGTTTTTT.

In this sample, this clonotype turned up a few times. This chain connects TRBV7-6 to TRBJ2-7, with D possibly TRBD1 on 6 matching bases. Deletions cut 1 base from V and 0 bases from J, with 13 bases between. This CDR3 contains 16 residues. Germline V CDR1 and CDR2: SGHVS, FNYEAQ. CDR3 sequence: CASSLGRTESSYEQYF. The CDR3 nucleotides read TGTGCCAGCAGCTTAGGTAGGACAGAGAGCTCCTACGAGCAGTACTTC.

The chain couples TRBV25-1 to TRBJ2-5; D might be TRBD1 (6 bases). The V gene's germline CDR1 is MGHDK and CDR2 SYGVNS. The V gene lost 5 bases and the J gene lost 3 bases, with 22 bases spanning the gap. The CDR3 loop spans 17 amino acids. The CDR3 loop reads CASSPPPPGHQKETQYF. CDR3 nucleotide sequence: TGTGCCAGCAGTCCTCCCCCACCGGGACACCAGAAAGAGACCCAGTACTTC. The full variable domain, rest sourced from reference TRBV25-1 and TRBJ2-5, is EADIYQTPRYLVIGTGKKITLECSQTMGHDKMYWYQQDPGMELHLIHYSYGVNSTEKGDLSSESTVSRIRTEHFPLTLESARPSHTSQYLCASSPPPPGHQKETQYFGPGTRLLVL.

With regard to this clonotype: A single base separates this from a much larger clone, so it may be a read error. CDR3 bases: TGTGCCAGCAGTTTACCACCCGGGACAGGGCATTACGAGCAGTACTTC. It specifies CASSLPPGTGHYEQYF. The chain uses TRBV6-5 and TRBJ2-7; 9 bases map to TRBD1. Germline values: CDR1 MNHEY, CDR2 SVGAGI. Unmatched junction bases numbered 11, after V lost 4 bases and J lost 4 bases. There are 16 residues in the CDR3.

The rearrangement joins TRBV6-1 to TRBJ1-2; D uncertain. The ends were cut back, 6 bases at V and 8 bases at J, with 16 bases in the middle. The CDR3 has 13 residues. Germline V gives CDR1 MNHNS, CDR2 SASEGT. DNA of the CDR3: TGTGCCAGCAGCTCCGGACCGCTGCGGGGCTACACCTTC. Translating it yields CASSSGPLRGYTF.

The table lists this clonotype with a few counts. The chain carries TRBV10-3 and TRBJ1-1, with 11 nucleotides matching TRBD1. The germline V gene encodes CDR1 ENHRY and CDR2 SYGVKD. V was pared by 4 bases and J by 5 bases, with 6 bases of the junction left unmatched. CDR3 length: 15 residues. CDR3 residues: CAISGRDRGRTEAFF. The CDR3 DNA reads as TGTGCCATCAGTGGACGGGACAGGGGGAGAACTGAAGCTTTCTTT.

This clonotype has more than one count but fewer than ten. The V gene is TRBV29-1, the J gene TRBJ1-2; 9 nucleotides agree with TRBD1. Germline values: CDR1 SQVTM, CDR2 ANQGSEA. This CDR3 has 14 amino acids. The trim removed 5 bases at V and 4 bases at J, leaving 8 bases unmatched. CDR3 sequence: CSVLTGGRGYGYTF. The CDR3 nucleotides are TGCAGCGTTCTGACAGGGGGACGGGGCTATGGCTACACCTTC.

Many counts were recorded for this clonotype. V usage is TRBV27 and J usage is TRBJ1-1; D is perhaps TRBD1 (6 bases). The length of the CDR3 is 15 residues. Trimming removed 5 bases from V and 2 bases from J, with 15 bases in between. CDR1 and CDR2 from the germline V gene are MNHEY and SMNVEV (reference sequence). CDR3 in DNA: TGTGCCAGCAGTCTGACCGGACAGACAAACACTGAAGCTTTCTTT. Translation: CASSLTGQTNTEAFF.

This clonotype was observed many times. V is TRBV12-3 or TRBV12-4 and J is TRBJ2-2, with a tentative D call TRBD2 (5 bases). V was trimmed by 5 bases and J by 0 bases, leaving 10 bases between them. This CDR3 is 15 amino acids long. The CDR3 DNA follows: TGTGCCAGCAGTATCCAGGAGGCGAACACCGGGGAGCTGTTTTTT. Protein product: CASSIQEANTGELFF.

This clonotype showed up just a few times. This chain's CDR3 is CASSEVGSVSYEQYF. In DNA form, the CDR3 reads TGTGCCAGCAGTGAAGTGGGCTCCGTCTCCTACGAGCAGTACTTC. The rearrangement uses TRBV6-1 and TRBJ2-7, with D uncertain. Germline V gene lookup returns CDR1 MNHNS and CDR2 SASEGT. V was pared by 1 base and J by 0 bases, with 10 bases between. The CDR3 is made up of 15 amino acids.

This clonotype was seen repeatedly, ten times or more. The chain recombines TRBV6-1 with TRBJ2-7; 13 bases agree with TRBD2. The CDR3 extends over 14 amino acids. V shed 10 bases and J 5 bases; nucleotides not matched to a gene: 8. Germline CDR1 MNHNS, CDR2 SASEGT. CDR3 amino acids: CATEGLAGLDEQYF. As DNA, the CDR3 is TGTGCCACCGAGGGACTAGCGGGATTGGACGAGCAGTACTTC.

This clonotype appeared a few times. The chain employs TRBV6-5 and TRBJ1-1; D remains ambiguous. CDR1 and CDR2 from the germline V gene are MNHEY and SVGAGI. The CDR3 extends over 15 amino acids. Trimming removed 2 bases at V and 2 bases at J, with 12 bases between. For the CDR3, the DNA is TGTGCCAGCAGTTACCGGGTGGGGATTAACACTGAAGCTTTCTTT. It codes for CASSYRVGINTEAFF.

This clonotype was counted between two and nine times. This sequence joins TRBV6-2 or TRBV6-3 and TRBJ1-2; TRBD1 might be the D (6 bases). The CDR3 spans 16 residues. Trimming took 7 bases from V and 5 from J, leaving 23 bases between them. Germline assignment: CDR1 MNHEY and CDR2 SVGEGT. CDR3 DNA: TGTGCCAGCACGCCGGGAAGACACCAGGGGAGATATGGCTACACCTTC. It codes for CASTPGRHQGRYGYTF.